The rows below give T cell receptor beta chains drawn from one sample of a study of cytomegalovirus exposure and HLA in healthy donors. Profiled with immunoSEQ multiplex PCR; TCRdb holds only in-frame clones, not every one. The sample shows about 170,000 clones, approximately 88% of them seen only once. The sample taken for sequencing was PBMCs. The receptors were sampled from a boy aged 2 to 10 in good health and CMV-seronegative. The CDR3 runs from the conserved cysteine through the conserved F or W. A D gene is named only where the DNA matches it firmly. Clone size is stated in some rows and not others, as once, few, many or a class when expanded.

v_gene: TRBV4-2; abundance: -; j_gene: TRBJ1-1; d_gene: TRBD1; CDR3nt: TGTGCCAGCAGCGTAGGACAGGGGCCCAACACTGAAGCTTTCTTT; CDR3aa: CASSVGQGPNTEAFF
v_gene: TRBV16; abundance: -; j_gene: TRBJ1-2; d_gene: TRBD1; CDR3nt: TGTGCCAGCAGCCAGGGACAGGGGGTCTATGGCTACACCTTC; CDR3aa: CASSQGQGVYGYTF
v_gene: TRBV4-1; abundance: once; j_gene: TRBJ2-6; d_gene: TRBD1; CDR3nt: TGCGCCAGCAGCCAAGATAGGGGGCAGGGGGTGTCTGGGGCCAACGTCCTGACTTTC; CDR3aa: CASSQDRGQGVSGANVLTF
v_gene: TRBV6-1; abundance: -; j_gene: TRBJ2-7; d_gene: TRBD2; CDR3nt: TGTGCCAGCAGTGTCCTAGCGGGAGCCGATCCCTACGAGCAGTACTTC; CDR3aa: CASSVLAGADPYEQYF
v_gene: TRBV6-1; abundance: few; j_gene: TRBJ2-1; d_gene: -; CDR3nt: TGTGCCAGCAGTTCCCGGACACCCGAGCAGTTCTTC; CDR3aa: CASSSRTPEQFF
v_gene: TRBV30; abundance: -; j_gene: TRBJ1-1; d_gene: -; CDR3nt: TGTGCCTGGAGCCCTCAGGCCGCGGGGAGCACTGAAGCTTTCTTT; CDR3aa: CAWSPQAAGSTEAFF
v_gene: TRBV29-1; abundance: -; j_gene: TRBJ2-3; d_gene: TRBD2; CDR3nt: TGCAGCGTAGACCTCCCTAGCGGCAGCACAGATACGCAGTATTTT; CDR3aa: CSVDLPSGSTDTQYF
v_gene: TRBV7-6; abundance: -; j_gene: TRBJ2-1; d_gene: -; CDR3nt: TGTGCCAGCAGCTTAAGCTCTCGGCCAGGATCATACAATGAGCAGTTCTTC; CDR3aa: CASSLSSRPGSYNEQFF
v_gene: TRBV27; abundance: -; j_gene: TRBJ1-2; d_gene: -; CDR3nt: TGTGCCAGCAGTTTACAGGGATCCTATGGCTACACCTTC; CDR3aa: CASSLQGSYGYTF
v_gene: TRBV5-6; abundance: -; j_gene: TRBJ2-4; d_gene: TRBD1; CDR3nt: TGTGCCAGCAGCTCCGCGAAGGGGGCACACAGTCAGTACTTC; CDR3aa: CASSSAKGAHSQYF
v_gene: TRBV27; abundance: -; j_gene: TRBJ2-7; d_gene: TRBD2; CDR3nt: TGTGCCAGCAGCAGGACTAGCGACTACGAGCAGTACTTC; CDR3aa: CASSRTSDYEQYF
v_gene: TRBV11-2; abundance: -; j_gene: TRBJ2-1; d_gene: TRBD1; CDR3nt: TGTGCCAGCAGCTTAGACAGGGGGAAAACCTACAATGAGCAGTTCTTC; CDR3aa: CASSLDRGKTYNEQFF
v_gene: TRBV7-9; abundance: -; j_gene: TRBJ1-2; d_gene: -; CDR3nt: TGTGCCAGCACCCTCCACGCAGTTTCTAACTATGGCTACACCTTC; CDR3aa: CASTLHAVSNYGYTF
v_gene: TRBV7-9; abundance: -; j_gene: TRBJ2-1; d_gene: TRBD2; CDR3nt: TGTTCCAGCAGCCCTACCACTAGCGGGAGGGCCAATGAGCAGTTCTTC; CDR3aa: CSSSPTTSGRANEQFF
v_gene: TRBV7-2; abundance: -; j_gene: TRBJ2-7; d_gene: -; CDR3nt: TGTGCCAGCAGCTTAGGAGGGAAGAGGTCCTACGAGCAGTACTTC; CDR3aa: CASSLGGKRSYEQYF
v_gene: TRBV5-6; abundance: -; j_gene: TRBJ1-2; d_gene: -; CDR3nt: TGTGCCAGCAGCTTCTCGAGCGATGGCTACACCTTC; CDR3aa: CASSFSSDGYTF
v_gene: TRBV5-5; abundance: -; j_gene: TRBJ2-2; d_gene: TRBD2; CDR3nt: TGTGCCAGCAGCTCTAGCGGGCGGAGCACCGGGGAGCTGTTTTTT; CDR3aa: CASSSSGRSTGELFF
v_gene: TRBV9; abundance: -; j_gene: TRBJ2-1; d_gene: -; CDR3nt: TGTGCCAGCAGCGTAAAAGACACGTCCTCCTACAATGAGCAGTTCTTC; CDR3aa: CASSVKDTSSYNEQFF
v_gene: TRBV30; abundance: -; j_gene: TRBJ1-5; d_gene: -; CDR3nt: TGTGCCTGGAGTGTAGTTACATCCAATCAGCCCCAGCATTTT; CDR3aa: CAWSVVTSNQPQHF
v_gene: TRBV7-9; abundance: -; j_gene: TRBJ1-4; d_gene: TRBD1; CDR3nt: TGTGCCAGCAGCGTGGACAGGGGCGGCGAAAAACTGTTTTTT; CDR3aa: CASSVDRGGEKLFF
v_gene: TRBV25-1; abundance: -; j_gene: TRBJ2-5; d_gene: TRBD1; CDR3nt: TGTGCCAGCAGTGAATATGAGGCGACAGGGAACCAAGAGACCCAGTACTTC; CDR3aa: CASSEYEATGNQETQYF
v_gene: TRBV5-1; abundance: -; j_gene: TRBJ2-7; d_gene: TRBD2; CDR3nt: TGCGCCAGCAGCTTGTCGCTGACTAGCGGAGCCCAAAAGTACTTC; CDR3aa: CASSLSLTSGAQKYF
v_gene: TRBV20-1; abundance: -; j_gene: TRBJ1-1; d_gene: -; CDR3nt: TGCAGTGCTAGGAGGCCCCCGGGAGCTTTCTTT; CDR3aa: CSARRPPGAFF
v_gene: TRBV4-2; abundance: -; j_gene: TRBJ1-2; d_gene: TRBD1; CDR3nt: TGTGCCAGCAGCCCCATACCGGACAGGGTCGGGGGTGGCTACACCTTC; CDR3aa: CASSPIPDRVGGGYTF
v_gene: TRBV5-1; abundance: -; j_gene: TRBJ2-1; d_gene: TRBD2; CDR3nt: TGCGCCAGCAGCCCTAGCGGCCACTACAATGAGCAGTTCTTC; CDR3aa: CASSPSGHYNEQFF
v_gene: TRBV6-5; abundance: -; j_gene: TRBJ2-1; d_gene: -; CDR3nt: TGTGCCAGCAGTTACGGGCTCGGTTATGAGCAGTTCTTC; CDR3aa: CASSYGLGYEQFF
v_gene: TRBV7-6; abundance: few; j_gene: TRBJ2-6; d_gene: -; CDR3nt: TGTGCCAGCAGCTCGGGAAGCACGTCTGGGGCCAACGTCCTGACTTTC; CDR3aa: CASSSGSTSGANVLTF
v_gene: TRBV29-1; abundance: -; j_gene: TRBJ2-7; d_gene: TRBD1; CDR3nt: TGCAGCGTGGGTAACAGGGGTTACACCTACGAGCAGTACTTC; CDR3aa: CSVGNRGYTYEQYF
v_gene: TRBV9; abundance: -; j_gene: TRBJ1-1; d_gene: -; CDR3nt: TGTGCCAGCAGCGTAGCCCAGGAAACTGAAGCTTTCTTT; CDR3aa: CASSVAQETEAFF
v_gene: TRBV5-4; abundance: -; j_gene: TRBJ1-4; d_gene: -; CDR3nt: TGTGCCAGCAGCGTAGGGGGTCCTAATGAAAAACTGTTTTTT; CDR3aa: CASSVGGPNEKLFF
v_gene: TRBV19; abundance: few; j_gene: TRBJ1-5; d_gene: -; CDR3nt: TGTGCCAGTAGTACTTCGAGCGGGGATTATCAGCCCCAGCATTTT; CDR3aa: CASSTSSGDYQPQHF
v_gene: TRBV4-1; abundance: once; j_gene: TRBJ1-2; d_gene: TRBD1; CDR3nt: TGCGCCAGCAGCCAAGATGTCCCCAGGGGGCACTACGGCTACACCTTC; CDR3aa: CASSQDVPRGHYGYTF
v_gene: TRBV28; abundance: -; j_gene: TRBJ2-7; d_gene: -; CDR3nt: TGTGCCAGCAGTGCCAGCGACGGCAGCCGCTACGAGCAGTACTTC; CDR3aa: CASSASDGSRYEQYF
v_gene: TRBV30; abundance: -; j_gene: TRBJ2-1; d_gene: TRBD2; CDR3nt: TGTGCCTGGAGCGTAGGTCGGGAGGTCTACAATGAGCAGTTCTTC; CDR3aa: CAWSVGREVYNEQFF
v_gene: TRBV2; abundance: once; j_gene: TRBJ2-3; d_gene: -; CDR3nt: TGTGCCAGCAGTCCCAGGGGTACTGAGAAAAGGACAGATACGCAGTATTTT; CDR3aa: CASSPRGTEKRTDTQYF
v_gene: TRBV4-2; abundance: once; j_gene: TRBJ2-5; d_gene: TRBD2; CDR3nt: TGTGCCAGCAGCCAAGATCAACTAGCGGGGGAGACCCAGTACTTC; CDR3aa: CASSQDQLAGETQYF
v_gene: TRBV30; abundance: -; j_gene: TRBJ2-1; d_gene: TRBD2; CDR3nt: TGTGCCTTTCATAGCGGGGCCTACAATGAGCAGTTCTTC; CDR3aa: CAFHSGAYNEQFF
v_gene: TRBV18; abundance: -; j_gene: TRBJ2-4; d_gene: TRBD1; CDR3nt: TGTGCCAGCTCACCGGTGGGACAGGGGGAAAACATTCAGTACTTC; CDR3aa: CASSPVGQGENIQYF
v_gene: TRBV9; abundance: -; j_gene: TRBJ2-1; d_gene: -; CDR3nt: TGTGCCAGCAGCGTAGTTCGGGGGAGCTCCTACAATGAGCAGTTCTTC; CDR3aa: CASSVVRGSSYNEQFF
v_gene: TRBV30; abundance: -; j_gene: TRBJ2-3; d_gene: TRBD2; CDR3nt: TGTGCCTGGAGGCGGGGGGGGCATGGCACAGATACGCAGTATTTT; CDR3aa: CAWRRGGHGTDTQYF
v_gene: TRBV9; abundance: -; j_gene: TRBJ2-1; d_gene: TRBD2; CDR3nt: TGTGCCAGCAGCGCCGGGGGCGGGAGGGACAATGAGCAGTTCTTC; CDR3aa: CASSAGGGRDNEQFF
v_gene: TRBV5-6; abundance: -; j_gene: TRBJ2-1; d_gene: -; CDR3nt: TGTGCCAGCAGCTTTACAAATGAGCAGTTCTTC; CDR3aa: CASSFTNEQFF
v_gene: TRBV6-5; abundance: -; j_gene: TRBJ1-2; d_gene: TRBD1; CDR3nt: TGTGCCAACCCGGGACAGGGAATAAATAACTATGGCTACACCTTC; CDR3aa: CANPGQGINNYGYTF
v_gene: TRBV7-3; abundance: -; j_gene: TRBJ2-7; d_gene: -; CDR3nt: TGTGCCAGCAGCTCCCTCTCCTCCTACGAGCAGTACTTC; CDR3aa: CASSSLSSYEQYF
v_gene: TRBV7-2; abundance: -; j_gene: TRBJ1-3; d_gene: TRBD1; CDR3nt: TGTGCCAGCAGCTTGGACGGACAGGCTGGAAACACCATATATTTT; CDR3aa: CASSLDGQAGNTIYF
v_gene: TRBV9; abundance: -; j_gene: TRBJ1-1; d_gene: -; CDR3nt: TGTGCCAGCAGCGCGCAGGACATGAACACTGAAGCTTTCTTT; CDR3aa: CASSAQDMNTEAFF
v_gene: TRBV6-5; abundance: -; j_gene: TRBJ1-2; d_gene: -; CDR3nt: TGTGCCAGCAGTCCTTTGACAGAAGTTTATGGCTACACCTTC; CDR3aa: CASSPLTEVYGYTF
v_gene: TRBV21-1; abundance: -; j_gene: TRBJ1-4; d_gene: -; CDR3nt: TGTGCCAGCAGCAAAAGAGGCAGGGGTCTACTTAATGAAAAACTGTTTTTT; CDR3aa: CASSKRGRGLLNEKLFF
v_gene: TRBV15; abundance: -; j_gene: TRBJ1-5; d_gene: TRBD1; CDR3nt: TGTGCCACCAGCAGAGCCCAAAGAGGACAGGGTCAGCCCCAGCATTTT; CDR3aa: CATSRAQRGQGQPQHF